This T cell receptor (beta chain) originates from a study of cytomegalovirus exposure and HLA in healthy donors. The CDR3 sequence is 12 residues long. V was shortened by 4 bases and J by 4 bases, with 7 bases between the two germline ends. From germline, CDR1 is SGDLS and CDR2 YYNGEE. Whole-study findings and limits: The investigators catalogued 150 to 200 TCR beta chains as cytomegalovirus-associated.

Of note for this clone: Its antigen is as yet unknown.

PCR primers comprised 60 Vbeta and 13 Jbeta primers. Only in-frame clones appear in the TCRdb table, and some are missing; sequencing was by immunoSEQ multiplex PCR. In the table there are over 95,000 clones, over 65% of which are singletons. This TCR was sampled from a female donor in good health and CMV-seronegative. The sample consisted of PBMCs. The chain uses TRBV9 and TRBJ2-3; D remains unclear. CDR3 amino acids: CASSREADTQYF. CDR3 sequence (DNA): TGTGCCAGCAGCAGAGAAGCAGATACGCAGTATTTT.